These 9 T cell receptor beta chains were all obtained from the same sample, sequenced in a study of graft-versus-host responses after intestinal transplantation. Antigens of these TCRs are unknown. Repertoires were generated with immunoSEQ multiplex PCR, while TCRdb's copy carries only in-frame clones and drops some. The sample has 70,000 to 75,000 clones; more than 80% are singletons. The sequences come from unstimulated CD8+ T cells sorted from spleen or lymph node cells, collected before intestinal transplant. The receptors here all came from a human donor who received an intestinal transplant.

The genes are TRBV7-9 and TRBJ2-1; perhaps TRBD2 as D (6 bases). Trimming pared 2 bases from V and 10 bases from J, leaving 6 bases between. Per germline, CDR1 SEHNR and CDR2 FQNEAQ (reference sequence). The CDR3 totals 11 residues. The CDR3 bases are TGTGCCAGCAGCTTACGGGGGGAGCAGTTCTTC. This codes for CASSLRGEQFF.

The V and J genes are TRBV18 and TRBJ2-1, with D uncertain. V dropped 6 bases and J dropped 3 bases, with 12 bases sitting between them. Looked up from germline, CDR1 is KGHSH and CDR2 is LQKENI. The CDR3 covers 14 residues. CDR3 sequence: CASSPESVYNEQFF. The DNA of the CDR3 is TGTGCCAGCTCGCCCGAGTCGGTCTACAATGAGCAGTTCTTC.

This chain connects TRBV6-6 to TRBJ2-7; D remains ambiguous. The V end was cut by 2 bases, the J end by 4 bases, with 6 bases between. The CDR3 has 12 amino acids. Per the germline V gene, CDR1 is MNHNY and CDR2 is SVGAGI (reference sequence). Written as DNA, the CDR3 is TGTGCCAGCAGTTACCCCGAGTACGAGCAGTACTTC. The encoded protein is CASSYPEYEQYF.

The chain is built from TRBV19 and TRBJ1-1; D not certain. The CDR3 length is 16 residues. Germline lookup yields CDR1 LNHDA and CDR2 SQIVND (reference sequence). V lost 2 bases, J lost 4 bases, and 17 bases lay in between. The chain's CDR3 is CASSITIYAPSTEAFF. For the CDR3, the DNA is TGTGCCAGTAGTATAACAATATATGCCCCCAGCACTGAAGCTTTCTTT.

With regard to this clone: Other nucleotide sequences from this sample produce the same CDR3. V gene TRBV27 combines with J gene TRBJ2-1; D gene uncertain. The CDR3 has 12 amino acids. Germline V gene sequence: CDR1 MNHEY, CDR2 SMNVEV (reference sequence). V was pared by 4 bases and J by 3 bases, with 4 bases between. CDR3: CASSSYYNEQFF. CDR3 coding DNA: TGTGCCAGCAGTTCCTACTACAATGAGCAGTTCTTC.

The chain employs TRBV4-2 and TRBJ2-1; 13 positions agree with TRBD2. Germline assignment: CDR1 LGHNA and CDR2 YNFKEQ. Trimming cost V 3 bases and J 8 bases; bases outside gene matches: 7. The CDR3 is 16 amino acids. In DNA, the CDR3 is TGTGCCAGCAGCCAGGAACTAGCGGGGGGGAGCTATGAGCAGTTCTTC. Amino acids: CASSQELAGGSYEQFF.

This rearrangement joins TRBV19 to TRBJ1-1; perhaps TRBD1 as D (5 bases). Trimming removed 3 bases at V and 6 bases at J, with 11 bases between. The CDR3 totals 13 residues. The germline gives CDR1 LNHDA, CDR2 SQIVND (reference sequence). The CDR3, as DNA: TGTGCCAGTAGTATTCAAGGGGTCCCTGAAGCTTTCTTT. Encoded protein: CASSIQGVPEAFF.

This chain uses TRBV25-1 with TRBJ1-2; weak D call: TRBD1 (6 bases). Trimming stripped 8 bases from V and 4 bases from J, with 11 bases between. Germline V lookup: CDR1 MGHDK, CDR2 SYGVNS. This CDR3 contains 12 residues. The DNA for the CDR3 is TGTGCCAGCTTAGACAGGCTCTATGGCTACACCTTC. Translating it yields CASLDRLYGYTF.

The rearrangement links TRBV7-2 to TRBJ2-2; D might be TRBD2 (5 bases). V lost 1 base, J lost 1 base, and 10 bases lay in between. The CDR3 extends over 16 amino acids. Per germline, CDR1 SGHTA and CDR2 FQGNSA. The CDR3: CASSLVPGMNTGELFF. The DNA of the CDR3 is TGTGCCAGCAGCTTAGTGCCCGGGATGAACACCGGGGAGCTGTTTTTT.